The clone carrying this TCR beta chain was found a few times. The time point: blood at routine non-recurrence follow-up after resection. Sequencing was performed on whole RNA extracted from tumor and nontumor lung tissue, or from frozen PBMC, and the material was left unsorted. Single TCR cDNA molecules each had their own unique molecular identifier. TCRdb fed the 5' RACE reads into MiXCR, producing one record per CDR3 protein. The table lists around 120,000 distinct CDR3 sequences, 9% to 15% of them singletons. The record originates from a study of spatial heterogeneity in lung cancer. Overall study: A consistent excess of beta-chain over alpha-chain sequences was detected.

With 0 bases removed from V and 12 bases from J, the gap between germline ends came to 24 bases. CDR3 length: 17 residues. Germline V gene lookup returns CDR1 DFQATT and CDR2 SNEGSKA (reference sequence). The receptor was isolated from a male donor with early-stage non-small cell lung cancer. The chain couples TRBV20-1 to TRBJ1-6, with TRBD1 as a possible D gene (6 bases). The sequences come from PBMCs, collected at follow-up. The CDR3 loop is CSARDPIGRGGGRPLHF. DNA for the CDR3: TGCAGTGCTAGAGATCCAATAGGCAGGGGAGGTGGGAGACCCCTCCACTTT.